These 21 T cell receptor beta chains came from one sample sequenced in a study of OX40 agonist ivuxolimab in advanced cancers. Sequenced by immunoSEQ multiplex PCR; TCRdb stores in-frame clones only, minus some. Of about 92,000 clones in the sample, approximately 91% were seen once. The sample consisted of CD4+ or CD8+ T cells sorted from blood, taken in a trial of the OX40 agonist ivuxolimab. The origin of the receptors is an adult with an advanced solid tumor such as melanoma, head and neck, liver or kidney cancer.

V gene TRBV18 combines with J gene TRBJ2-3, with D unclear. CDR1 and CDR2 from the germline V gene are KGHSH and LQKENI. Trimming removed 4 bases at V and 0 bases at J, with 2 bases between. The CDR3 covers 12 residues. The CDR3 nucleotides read TGTGCCAGCTCACACAGCACAGATACGCAGTATTTT. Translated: CASSHSTDTQYF.

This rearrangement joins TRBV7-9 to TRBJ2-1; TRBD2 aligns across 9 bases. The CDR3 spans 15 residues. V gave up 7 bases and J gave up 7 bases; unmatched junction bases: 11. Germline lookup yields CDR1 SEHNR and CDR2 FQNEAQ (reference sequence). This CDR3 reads CASTLGLANRNEQFF. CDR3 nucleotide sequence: TGTGCCAGCACTCTAGGACTAGCGAACAGAAATGAGCAGTTCTTC.

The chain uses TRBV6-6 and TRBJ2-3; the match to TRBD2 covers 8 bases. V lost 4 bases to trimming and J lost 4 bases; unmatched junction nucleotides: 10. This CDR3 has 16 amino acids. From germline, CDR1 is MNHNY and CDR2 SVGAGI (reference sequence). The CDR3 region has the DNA TGTGCCAGCAGTTCCCTACCGGGAGGGAGCGCAGATACGCAGTATTTT. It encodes CASSSLPGGSADTQYF.

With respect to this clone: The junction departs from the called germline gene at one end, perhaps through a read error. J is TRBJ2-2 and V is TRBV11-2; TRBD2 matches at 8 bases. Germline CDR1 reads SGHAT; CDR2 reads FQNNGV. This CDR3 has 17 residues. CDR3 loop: CANSLDKAGVNTGELFF. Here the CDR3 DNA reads TGTGCCAACAGCTTAGATAAAGCGGGAGTAAACACCGGGGAGCTGTTTTTT.

The CDR3 DNA reads TGTGCCAGCTCACCACCGGGACTAGCGGGAGGTGAGGAGCAGTTCTTC. It yields the protein CASSPPGLAGGEEQFF. The chain recombines TRBV18 with TRBJ2-1; 15 bases align to TRBD2. Trimming removed 0 bases from V and 10 bases from J; junction bases left unmatched: 4. The CDR3 is 16 amino acids. Looked up from germline, CDR1 is KGHSH and CDR2 is LQKENI.

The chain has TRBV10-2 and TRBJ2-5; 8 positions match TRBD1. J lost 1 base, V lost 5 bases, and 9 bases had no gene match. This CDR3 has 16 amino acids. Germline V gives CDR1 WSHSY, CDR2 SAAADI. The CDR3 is CASSPGPDRVQETQYF. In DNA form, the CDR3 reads TGCGCCAGCAGTCCCGGGCCGGACAGGGTCCAAGAGACCCAGTACTTC.

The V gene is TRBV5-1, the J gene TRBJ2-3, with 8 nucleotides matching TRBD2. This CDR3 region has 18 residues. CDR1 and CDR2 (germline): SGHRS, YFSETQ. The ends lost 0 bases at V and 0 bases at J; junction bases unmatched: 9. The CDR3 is CASSLGPSGPYSTDTQYF. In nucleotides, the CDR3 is TGCGCCAGCAGCTTGGGGCCTAGCGGGCCGTATAGCACAGATACGCAGTATTTT.

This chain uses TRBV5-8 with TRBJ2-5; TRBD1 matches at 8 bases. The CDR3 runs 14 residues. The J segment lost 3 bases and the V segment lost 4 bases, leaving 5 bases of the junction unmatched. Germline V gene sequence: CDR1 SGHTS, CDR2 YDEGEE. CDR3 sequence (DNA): TGTGCCAGCAGCACGGGACAGGTTGAAGAGACCCAGTACTTC. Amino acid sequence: CASSTGQVEETQYF.

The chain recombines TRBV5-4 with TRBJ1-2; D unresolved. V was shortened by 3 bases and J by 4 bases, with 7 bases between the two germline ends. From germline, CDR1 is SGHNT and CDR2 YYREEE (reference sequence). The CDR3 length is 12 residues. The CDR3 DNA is TGTGCCAGCAGCTCGGGAGTCTATGGCTACACCTTC. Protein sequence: CASSSGVYGYTF.

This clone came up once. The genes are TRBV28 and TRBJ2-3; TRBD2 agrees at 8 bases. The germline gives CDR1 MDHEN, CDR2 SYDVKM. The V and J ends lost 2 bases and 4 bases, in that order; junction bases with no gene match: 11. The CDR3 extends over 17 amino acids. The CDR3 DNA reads TGTGCCAGCAGTTTACCACTTTGGGCGGGAGGCGCAGATACGCAGTATTTT. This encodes CASSLPLWAGGADTQYF.

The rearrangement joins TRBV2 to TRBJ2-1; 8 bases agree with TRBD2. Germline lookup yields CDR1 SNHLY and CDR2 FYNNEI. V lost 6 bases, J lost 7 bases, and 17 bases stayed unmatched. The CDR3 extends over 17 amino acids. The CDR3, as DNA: TGTGCCAGCAGCCACCCGTGGGGGAAGCGGGAGAGGAATGAGCAGTTCTTC. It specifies CASSHPWGKRERNEQFF.

CDR3 DNA sequence: TGTGCCAGCGGGTCAGAGCTCAATCAGCCCCAGCATTTT. Translated: CASGSELNQPQHF. The rearrangement links TRBV2 to TRBJ1-5, with unresolved D. V dropped 8 bases and J dropped 3 bases, with 11 bases sitting between them. Per germline, CDR1 SNHLY and CDR2 FYNNEI. The CDR3 extends over 13 amino acids.

The chain's CDR3 is CASSLMAGGTGHQRTQYF. CDR3 in DNA: TGTGCCAGCAGCTTAATGGCAGGGGGAACGGGCCACCAGAGGACCCAGTACTTC. The J gene is TRBJ2-5, the V gene TRBV7-2; 7 bases map to TRBD1. Germline V gene lookup returns CDR1 SGHTA and CDR2 FQGNSA. This CDR3 region has 18 residues. Trimming cost V 2 bases and J 7 bases; bases outside gene matches: 19.

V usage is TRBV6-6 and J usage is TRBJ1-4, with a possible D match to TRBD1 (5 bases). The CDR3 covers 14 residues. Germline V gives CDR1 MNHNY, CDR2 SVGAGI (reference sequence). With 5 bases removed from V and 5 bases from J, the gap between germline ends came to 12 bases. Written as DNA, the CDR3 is TGTGCCAGCAGTGCCCGCGGGGGGAATGAAAAACTGTTTTTT. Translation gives CASSARGGNEKLFF.

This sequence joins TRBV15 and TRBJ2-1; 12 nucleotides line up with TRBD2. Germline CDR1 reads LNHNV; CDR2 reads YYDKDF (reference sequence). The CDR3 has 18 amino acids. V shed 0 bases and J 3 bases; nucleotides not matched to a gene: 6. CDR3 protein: CATSRDLLAGGLYNEQFF. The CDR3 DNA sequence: TGTGCCACCAGCAGAGACCTTCTAGCGGGAGGGCTCTACAATGAGCAGTTCTTC.

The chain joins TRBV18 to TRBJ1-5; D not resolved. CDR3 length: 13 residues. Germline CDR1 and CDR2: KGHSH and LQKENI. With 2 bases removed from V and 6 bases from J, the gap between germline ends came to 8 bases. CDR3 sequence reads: CASSPGLSQPQHF. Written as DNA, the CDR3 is TGTGCCAGCTCACCAGGGCTAAGTCAGCCCCAGCATTTT.

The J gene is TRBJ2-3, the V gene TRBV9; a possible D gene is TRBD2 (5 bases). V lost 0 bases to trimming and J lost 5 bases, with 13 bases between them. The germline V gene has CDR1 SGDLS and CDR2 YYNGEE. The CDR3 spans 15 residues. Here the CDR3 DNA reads TGTGCCAGCAGCGTAGACCACGGAGGTAAAGATACGCAGTATTTT. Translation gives CASSVDHGGKDTQYF.

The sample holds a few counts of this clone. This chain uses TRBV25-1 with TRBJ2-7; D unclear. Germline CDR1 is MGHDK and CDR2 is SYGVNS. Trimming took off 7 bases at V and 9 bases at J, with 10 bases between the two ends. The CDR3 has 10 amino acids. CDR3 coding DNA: TGTGCCAGCATGGAAACGGTGCAGTACTTC. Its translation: CASMETVQYF.

CDR3 protein: CASSAIAGANVLTF. The CDR3 region has the DNA TGTGCCAGCAGTGCGATAGCTGGGGCCAACGTCCTGACTTTC. This chain joins TRBV28 and TRBJ2-6; D unclear. V dropped 5 bases and J dropped 2 bases, with 7 bases sitting between them. The CDR3 is made up of 14 amino acids. CDR1 is MDHEN and CDR2 is SYDVKM in the germline V gene. The full variable domain, rest sourced from reference TRBV28 and TRBJ2-6, is DVKVTQSSRYLVKRTGEKVFLECVQDMDHENMFWYRQDPGLGLRLIYFSYDVKMKEKGDIPEGYSVSREKKERFSLILESASTNQTSMYLCASSAIAGANVLTFGAGSRLTVL.

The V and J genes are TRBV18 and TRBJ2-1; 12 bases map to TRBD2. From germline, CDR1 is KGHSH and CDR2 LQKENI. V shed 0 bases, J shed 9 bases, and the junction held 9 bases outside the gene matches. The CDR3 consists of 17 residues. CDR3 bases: TGTGCCAGCTCACCACCGGGGCGGCTAGCGGGAGGGTTTGAGCAGTTCTTC. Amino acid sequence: CASSPPGRLAGGFEQFF.

CDR3 protein: CASSLAIASGRTTDTQYF. As DNA, the CDR3 is TGTGCCAGCAGCTTAGCGATTGCTAGCGGGAGAACGACAGATACGCAGTATTTT. The V call is TRBV7-9, the J call TRBJ2-3, with 10 bases aligning to TRBD2. CDR1 and CDR2 (germline): SEHNR, FQNEAQ (reference sequence). This CDR3 has 18 residues. Trimming took 0 bases from V and 3 from J; bases not matched to a gene: 9. Combining the CDR3 with reference TRBV7-9 and TRBJ2-3 gives the whole variable domain DTGVSQNPRHKITKRGQNVTFRCDPISEHNRLYWYRQTLGQGPEFLTYFQNEAQLEKSRLLSDRFSAERPKGSFSTLEIQRTEQGDSAMYLCASSLAIASGRTTDTQYFGPGTRLTVL.